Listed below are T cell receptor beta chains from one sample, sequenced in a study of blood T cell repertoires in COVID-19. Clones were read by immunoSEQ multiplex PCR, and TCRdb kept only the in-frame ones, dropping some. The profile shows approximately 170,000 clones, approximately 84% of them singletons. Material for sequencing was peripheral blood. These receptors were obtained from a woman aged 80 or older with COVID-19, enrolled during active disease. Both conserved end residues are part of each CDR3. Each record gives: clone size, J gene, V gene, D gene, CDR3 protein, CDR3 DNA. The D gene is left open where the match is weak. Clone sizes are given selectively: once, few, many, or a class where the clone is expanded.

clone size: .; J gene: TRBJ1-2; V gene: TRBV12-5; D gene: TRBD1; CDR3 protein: CASALTGVPNYGYTF; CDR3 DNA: TGTGCTAGTGCCCTCACAGGGGTCCCTAACTATGGCTACACCTTC
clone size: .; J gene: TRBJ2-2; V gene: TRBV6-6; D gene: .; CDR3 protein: CASSYSGANTGELFF; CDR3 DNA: TGTGCCAGCAGTTACTCCGGGGCGAACACCGGGGAGCTGTTTTTT
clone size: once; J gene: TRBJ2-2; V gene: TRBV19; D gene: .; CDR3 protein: CASRMGIQGVGELFF; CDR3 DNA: TGTGCCAGTAGAATGGGAATACAGGGAGTCGGGGAGCTGTTTTTT
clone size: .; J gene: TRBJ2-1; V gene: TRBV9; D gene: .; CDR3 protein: CASSVHRSLDNEQFF; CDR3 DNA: TGTGCCAGCAGCGTACATCGATCACTGGACAATGAGCAGTTCTTC
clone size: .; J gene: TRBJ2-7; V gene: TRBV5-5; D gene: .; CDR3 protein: CASSLGLRPYEQYF; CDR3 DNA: TGTGCCAGCAGCTTAGGACTGCGTCCGTACGAGCAGTACTTC
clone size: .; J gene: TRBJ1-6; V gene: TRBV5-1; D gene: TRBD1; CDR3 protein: CASSWKIRGSSYNSPLHF; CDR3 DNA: TGCGCCAGCAGCTGGAAAATCAGGGGGAGCTCCTATAATTCACCCCTCCACTTT
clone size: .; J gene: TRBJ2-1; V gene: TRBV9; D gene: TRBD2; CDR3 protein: CASSVGLAGVNEQFF; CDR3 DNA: TGTGCCAGCAGCGTGGGACTAGCAGGGGTCAATGAGCAGTTCTTC
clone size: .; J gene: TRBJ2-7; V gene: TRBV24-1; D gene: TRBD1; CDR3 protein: CATSDRTGTGGYEQYF; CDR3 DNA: TGTGCCACCAGTGATAGGACCGGGACAGGGGGCTACGAGCAGTACTTC
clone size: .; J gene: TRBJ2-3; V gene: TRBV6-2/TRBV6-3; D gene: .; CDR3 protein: CASSYYRDTDTQYF; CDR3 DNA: TGTGCCAGCAGTTACTACAGAGACACAGATACGCAGTATTTT
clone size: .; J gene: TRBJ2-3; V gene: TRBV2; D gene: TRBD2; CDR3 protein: CASRTGTSGRATDTQYF; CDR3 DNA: TGTGCCAGCAGGACCGGGACTAGCGGGAGGGCCACAGATACGCAGTATTTT
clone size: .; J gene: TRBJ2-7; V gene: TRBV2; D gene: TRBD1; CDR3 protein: CASSGGTGGQVEYF; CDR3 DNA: TGTGCCAGCAGTGGCGGGACAGGGGGCCAAGTGGAGTACTTC
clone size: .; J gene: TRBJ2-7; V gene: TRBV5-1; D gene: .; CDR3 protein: CASSLATPSEQYF; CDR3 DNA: TGCGCCAGCAGCTTGGCTACGCCTTCCGAGCAGTACTTC
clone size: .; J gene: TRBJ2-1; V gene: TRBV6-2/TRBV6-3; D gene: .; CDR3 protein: CASSYSRASALPEQFF; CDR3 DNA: TGTGCCAGCAGTTACTCGAGGGCTAGCGCCCTCCCTGAGCAGTTCTTC
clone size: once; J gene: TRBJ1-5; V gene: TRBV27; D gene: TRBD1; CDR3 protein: CASSSGGGNQPQHF; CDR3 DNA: TGTGCCAGCAGTTCAGGGGGAGGAAATCAGCCCCAGCATTTT
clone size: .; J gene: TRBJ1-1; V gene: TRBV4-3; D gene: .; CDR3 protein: CASSPMLRGYTEAFF; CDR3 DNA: TGCGCCAGCAGCCCCATGTTGCGGGGATACACTGAAGCTTTCTTT
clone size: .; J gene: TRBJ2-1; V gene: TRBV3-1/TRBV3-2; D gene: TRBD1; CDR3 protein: CASSRPGTGGSFF; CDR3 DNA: TGTGCCAGCAGCCGTCCCGGGACAGGGGGTTCCTTCTTC
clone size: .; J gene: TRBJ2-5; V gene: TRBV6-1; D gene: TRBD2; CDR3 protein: CASSARTGTSGRALETQYF; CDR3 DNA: TGTGCCAGCAGTGCCCGTACCGGGACTAGCGGGAGGGCCTTAGAGACCCAGTACTTC
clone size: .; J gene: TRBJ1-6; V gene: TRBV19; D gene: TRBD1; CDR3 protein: CASSMDREAVSLHF; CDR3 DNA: TGTGCCAGTAGTATGGACAGGGAGGCTGTGTCCCTCCACTTT
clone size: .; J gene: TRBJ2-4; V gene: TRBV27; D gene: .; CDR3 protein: CASSFQGSKNIQYF; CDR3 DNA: TGTGCCAGCAGTTTTCAGGGGAGCAAAAACATTCAGTACTTC
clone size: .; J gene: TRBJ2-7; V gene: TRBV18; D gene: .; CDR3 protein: CASSPGTFYEQYF; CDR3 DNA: TGTGCCAGCTCACCCGGGACTTTCTACGAGCAGTACTTC
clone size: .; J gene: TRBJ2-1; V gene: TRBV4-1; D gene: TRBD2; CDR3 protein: CASTPELAGGRGEQFF; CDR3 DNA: TGCGCCAGCACCCCAGAATTAGCGGGAGGTAGGGGTGAGCAGTTCTTC
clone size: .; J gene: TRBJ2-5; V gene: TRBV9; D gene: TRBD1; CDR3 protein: CASSVEGGGYETQYF; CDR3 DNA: TGTGCCAGCAGCGTAGAAGGGGGCGGATATGAGACCCAGTACTTC
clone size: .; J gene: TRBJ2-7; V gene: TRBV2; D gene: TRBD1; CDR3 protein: CASKDSQGASSF; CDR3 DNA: TGTGCCAGCAAAGACTCACAGGGGGCCTCGTCATTC
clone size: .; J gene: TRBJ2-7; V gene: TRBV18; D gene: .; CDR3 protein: CASASLASYEQYF; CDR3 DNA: TGTGCCAGCGCCAGCCTAGCCTCCTACGAGCAGTACTTC
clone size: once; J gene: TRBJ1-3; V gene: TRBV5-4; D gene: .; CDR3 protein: CASSEISGNTIYF; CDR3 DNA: TGTGCCAGTAGTGAGATCTCTGGAAACACCATATATTTT
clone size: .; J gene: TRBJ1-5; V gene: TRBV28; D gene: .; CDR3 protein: CASRLQGRGNQPQHF; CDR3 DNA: TGTGCCAGTCGTCTCCAGGGGAGGGGCAATCAGCCCCAGCATTTT
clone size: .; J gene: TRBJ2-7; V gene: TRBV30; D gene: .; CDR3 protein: CAWSPGDPYEQYF; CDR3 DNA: TGTGCCTGGAGTCCAGGGGACCCCTATGAGCAGTACTTC
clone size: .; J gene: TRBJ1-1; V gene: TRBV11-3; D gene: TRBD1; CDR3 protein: CASSLAGGVGKAFF; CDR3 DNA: TGTGCCAGCAGCTTAGCAGGGGGAGTAGGAAAAGCTTTCTTT
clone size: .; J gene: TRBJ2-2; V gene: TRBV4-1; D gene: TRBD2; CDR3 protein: CASSGQAGRGTGELFF; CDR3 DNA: TGCGCCAGCAGCGGGCAAGCGGGACGGGGCACCGGGGAGCTGTTTTTT
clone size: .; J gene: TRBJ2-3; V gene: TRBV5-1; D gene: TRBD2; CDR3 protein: CASSLVGAAGGDTQYF; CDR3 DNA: TGCGCCAGCAGCTTGGTTGGGGCTGCGGGAGGGGATACGCAGTATTTT
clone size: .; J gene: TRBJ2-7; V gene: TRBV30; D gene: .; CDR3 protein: CAWSVRGGDTYEQYF; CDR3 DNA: TGTGCCTGGAGTGTACGAGGGGGGGATACCTACGAGCAGTACTTC
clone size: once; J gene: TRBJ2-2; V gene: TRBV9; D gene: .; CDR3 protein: CASSTPGNTGELFF; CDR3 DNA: TGTGCCAGCAGCACCCCCGGGAACACCGGGGAGCTGTTTTTT
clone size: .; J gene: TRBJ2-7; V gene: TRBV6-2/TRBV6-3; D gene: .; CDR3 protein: CASSYLRQEQYF; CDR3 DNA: TGTGCCAGCAGTTACCTAAGACAAGAGCAGTACTTC
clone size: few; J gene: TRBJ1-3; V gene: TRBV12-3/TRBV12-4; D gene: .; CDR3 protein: CASRVVNTIYF; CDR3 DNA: TGTGCCAGTCGGGTAGTAAACACCATATATTTT
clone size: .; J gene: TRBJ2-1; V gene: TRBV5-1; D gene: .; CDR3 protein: CASSLRQWGESHNEQFF; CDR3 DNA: TGCGCCAGCAGCTTACGACAATGGGGGGAGTCTCACAATGAGCAGTTCTTC
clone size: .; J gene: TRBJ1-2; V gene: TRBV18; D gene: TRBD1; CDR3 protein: CASSPTGGNYGYTF; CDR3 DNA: TGTGCCAGCTCACCAACAGGGGGCAACTATGGCTACACCTTC